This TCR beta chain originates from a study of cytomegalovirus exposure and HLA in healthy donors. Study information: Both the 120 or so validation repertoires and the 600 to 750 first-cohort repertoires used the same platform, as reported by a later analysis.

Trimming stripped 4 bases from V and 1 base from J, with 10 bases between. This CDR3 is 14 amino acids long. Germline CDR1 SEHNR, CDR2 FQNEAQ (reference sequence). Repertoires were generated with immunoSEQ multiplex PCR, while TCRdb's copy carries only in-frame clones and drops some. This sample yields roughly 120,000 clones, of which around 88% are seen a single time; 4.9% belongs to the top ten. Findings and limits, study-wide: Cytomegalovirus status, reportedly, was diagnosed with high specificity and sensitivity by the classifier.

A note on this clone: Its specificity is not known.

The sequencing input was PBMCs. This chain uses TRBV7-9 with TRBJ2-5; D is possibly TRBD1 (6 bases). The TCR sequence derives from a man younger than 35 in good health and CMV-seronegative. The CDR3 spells CASSSRTAQETQYF. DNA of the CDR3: TGTGCCAGCAGCTCGCGGACAGCCCAAGAGACCCAGTACTTC.